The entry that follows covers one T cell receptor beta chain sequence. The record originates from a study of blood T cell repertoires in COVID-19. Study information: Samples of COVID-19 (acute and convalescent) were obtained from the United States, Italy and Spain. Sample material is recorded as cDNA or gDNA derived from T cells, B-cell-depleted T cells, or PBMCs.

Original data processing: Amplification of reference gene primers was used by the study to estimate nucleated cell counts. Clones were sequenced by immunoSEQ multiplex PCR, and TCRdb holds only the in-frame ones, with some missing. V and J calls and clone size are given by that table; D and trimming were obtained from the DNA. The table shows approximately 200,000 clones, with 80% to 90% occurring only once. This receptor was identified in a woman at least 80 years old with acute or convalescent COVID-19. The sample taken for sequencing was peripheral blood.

CDR3 bases: TGTGCCAGCAGCCCTGGGGCAGGGATGAATGAAAAACTGTTTTTT. This gives the protein CASSPGAGMNEKLFF. The gene calls are TRBV11-2 and TRBJ1-4, with D possibly TRBD1 on 5 matching bases. The CDR3 is 15 amino acids. Germline V CDR1 and CDR2: SGHAT, FQNNGV. Trimming took off 5 bases at V and 5 bases at J, with 15 bases between the two ends. The variable domain in full, with the rest retrieved from reference TRBV11-2 and TRBJ1-4, is EAGVAQSPRYKIIEKRQSVAFWCNPISGHATLYWYQQILGQGPKLLIQFQNNGVVDDSQLPKDRFSAERLKGVDSTLKIQPAKLEDSAVYLCASSPGAGMNEKLFFGSGTQLSVL.